The 17 T cell receptor beta chains below were found in one sample sequenced in a study of shared clonotypes between healthy human individuals. TCRdb's copy holds only in-frame clones and misses some; the assay was immunoSEQ multiplex PCR. The sample consists of about 1 million clones, 75% of them appearing once. The sample taken for sequencing was memory CD4+ T cells sorted from blood. The subset denotes: CD45RA-negative fraction. These TCRs come from a man in his late teens or twenties in good health.

This chain links TRBV2 with TRBJ2-2, with 10 bases aligning to TRBD1. The length of the CDR3 is 14 residues. Germline V CDR1 and CDR2: SNHLY, FYNNEI. V lost 5 bases, J lost 5 bases, and 2 bases stayed unmatched. CDR3: CASSRTGGTGELFF. The CDR3 region has the DNA TGTGCCAGCAGTAGGACAGGGGGGACCGGGGAGCTGTTTTTT.

This clone was seen more than once but under ten times. This chain links TRBV5-1 with TRBJ2-1, with 8 positions matching TRBD2. The germline gives CDR1 SGHRS, CDR2 YFSETQ. The CDR3 runs 13 residues. Trimming took 7 bases from V and 7 from J; bases not matched to a gene: 7. The CDR3: CASGPGTRNEQFF. CDR3 in DNA: TGCGCCAGCGGACCCGGGACTAGGAATGAGCAGTTCTTC.

This chain links TRBV5-1 with TRBJ2-7; TRBD2 might be the D (6 bases). Trimming cost V 0 bases and J 9 bases, with 16 bases left between them. The CDR3 extends over 14 amino acids. Germline values: CDR1 SGHRS, CDR2 YFSETQ. The CDR3 DNA is TGCGCCAGCAGCTTGGAAGTGGGGGGAAGGGTGCAGTACTTC. As protein: CASSLEVGGRVQYF.

This clone has only one observation. V is TRBV9 and J is TRBJ2-1; the match to TRBD1 covers 9 bases. The CDR3 runs 15 residues. Germline V lookup: CDR1 SGDLS, CDR2 YYNGEE. Unmatched junction bases numbered 7, after V lost 4 bases and J lost 5 bases. The CDR3 loop reads CASSPGTGMNNEQFF. CDR3 in DNA: TGTGCCAGCAGCCCTGGGACAGGGATGAACAATGAGCAGTTCTTC.

CDR3 sequence: CASRAGAVLLETQYF. The DNA of the CDR3 is TGTGCCAGCAGGGCCGGGGCTGTATTGCTAGAGACCCAGTACTTC. The chain couples TRBV28 to TRBJ2-5, with D tentatively TRBD1 or TRBD2 (5 bases each). The CDR3 extends over 15 amino acids. Germline V gene sequence: CDR1 MDHEN, CDR2 SYDVKM. The V end was cut by 6 bases, the J end by 4 bases, with 18 bases between. Filled out from reference TRBV28 and TRBJ2-5, the complete variable domain reads DVKVTQSSRYLVKRTGEKVFLECVQDMDHENMFWYRQDPGLGLRLIYFSYDVKMKEKGDIPEGYSVSREKKERFSLILESASTNQTSMYLCASRAGAVLLETQYFGPGTRLLVL.

The table lists this clone with a few counts. The chain is built from TRBV25-1 and TRBJ2-4, with 12 bases fitting TRBD2. J was trimmed by 6 bases and V by 4 bases; bases with no gene match: 7. The germline V gene encodes CDR1 MGHDK and CDR2 SYGVNS. CDR3 size: 16 residues. The CDR3 sequence: CASSAPSTSGGNIQYF. In DNA, the CDR3 is TGTGCCAGCAGTGCCCCGTCGACTAGCGGGGGAAACATTCAGTACTTC.

The rearrangement uses TRBV5-1 and TRBJ2-3, with TRBD1 matching 7 bases. Germline V gene data show CDR1 as SGHRS and CDR2 as YFSETQ. The CDR3 length is 15 residues. V lost 5 bases and J lost 0; bases outside the gene matches: 6. The chain's CDR3 is CASSVQGRSTDTQYF. The CDR3 DNA sequence: TGCGCCAGCAGTGTACAGGGGCGTAGCACAGATACGCAGTATTTT. Variable domain in full (rest from reference TRBV5-1 and TRBJ2-3): KAGVTQTPRYLIKTRGQQVTLSCSPISGHRSVSWYQQTPGQGLQFLFEYFSETQRNKGNFPGRFSGRQFSNSRSEMNVSTLELGDSALYLCASSVQGRSTDTQYFGPGTRLTVL.

The chain is built from TRBV11-2 and TRBJ1-1, with D unresolved. CDR3 length: 15 amino acids. Between the trimmed V and J ends, which lost 5 bases and 2 bases, there was a span of 15 bases. Germline-derived CDR1 and CDR2 are SGHAT and FQNNGV. As DNA, the CDR3 is TGTGCCAGCAGCCAAAGCGTAGGGCTCAACACTGAAGCTTTCTTT. It specifies CASSQSVGLNTEAFF. Full variable domain (outside the CDR3, taken from reference TRBV11-2 and TRBJ1-1): EAGVAQSPRYKIIEKRQSVAFWCNPISGHATLYWYQQILGQGPKLLIQFQNNGVVDDSQLPKDRFSAERLKGVDSTLKIQPAKLEDSAVYLCASSQSVGLNTEAFFGQGTRLTVV.

The J gene is TRBJ2-5, the V gene TRBV29-1, with 11 positions matching TRBD1. CDR3 length: 13 amino acids. The germline V gene encodes CDR1 SQVTM and CDR2 ANQGSEA. Unmatched junction bases numbered 7, after V lost 6 bases and J lost 7 bases. The CDR3 sequence is CSVRTGGEGTQYF. The CDR3 nucleotides are TGCAGCGTAAGGACAGGGGGCGAGGGGACCCAGTACTTC.

This chain connects TRBV5-1 to TRBJ2-7; D might be TRBD1 or TRBD2, each matching 5 bases. The germline V gene has CDR1 SGHRS and CDR2 YFSETQ. The length of the CDR3 is 14 residues. V was trimmed by 5 bases and J by 2 bases, leaving 14 bases between them. CDR3 amino acids: CASSGGKGPYEQYF. The CDR3 DNA is TGCGCCAGCAGTGGTGGTAAGGGACCCTACGAGCAGTACTTC.

This chain joins TRBV6-1 and TRBJ1-2, with TRBD1 identical over 7 bases. Germline CDR1 reads MNHNS; CDR2 reads SASEGT. The CDR3 contains 15 residues. The CDR3 DNA sequence: TGTGTTGTTGCGCGGGCAGGGGGAACTAACTATGGCTACACCTTC. Its translation is CVVARAGGTNYGYTF.

This chain links TRBV5-4 with TRBJ1-2; the D gene is possibly TRBD1 (5 bases). This CDR3 is built from 14 residues. Germline loops: CDR1 SGHNT, CDR2 YYREEE (reference sequence). Trimming left V 2 bases short and J 1 base short, with 9 bases between. CDR3 protein: CASSFSGSNYGYTF. The CDR3 DNA reads TGTGCCAGCAGCTTTTCAGGGAGTAACTATGGCTACACCTTC.

This clone came up once. This chain connects TRBV7-6 to TRBJ2-1, with 9 bases that match TRBD2. Per the germline V gene, CDR1 is SGHVS and CDR2 is FNYEAQ. V lost 4 bases, J lost 6 bases, and 13 bases stayed unmatched. CDR3 length: 17 amino acids. The CDR3 is CASSSTLKSGGFNEQFF. Here the CDR3 DNA reads TGTGCCAGCAGCTCAACCCTCAAAAGCGGGGGGTTCAATGAGCAGTTCTTC.

There are a few counts of this clone. The rearrangement uses TRBV27 and TRBJ1-1, with a weak D call TRBD1 (5 bases). Per germline, CDR1 MNHEY and CDR2 SMNVEV (reference sequence). CDR3 length: 13 residues. With 7 bases removed from V and 5 bases from J, the gap between germline ends came to 14 bases. The CDR3 region has the DNA TGTGCCAGCACTCTCAGGGAGGGGACTGAAGCTTTCTTT. It is translated as CASTLREGTEAFF.

The chain uses TRBV19 and TRBJ1-3; D is ambiguous. The ends were cut back, 3 bases at V and 0 bases at J, with 12 bases in the middle. The CDR3 totals 16 residues. CDR1 is LNHDA and CDR2 is SQIVND in the germline V gene (reference sequence). Here the CDR3 DNA reads TGTGCCAGTAGTATGGGGTGGGTCCGCTCTGGAAACACCATATATTTT. It specifies CASSMGWVRSGNTIYF.

A word on this clone: Other nucleotide sequences in the sample specify the same CDR3. This sequence joins TRBV5-1 and TRBJ2-5; D remains unclear. V dropped 0 bases and J dropped 1 base, with 4 bases sitting between them. This CDR3 spans 13 amino acids. From germline, CDR1 is SGHRS and CDR2 YFSETQ. CDR3 amino acids: CASSLARQETQYF. The CDR3 DNA follows: TGCGCCAGCAGCTTGGCTCGCCAAGAGACCCAGTACTTC.

This clone was observed a single time. This chain joins TRBV7-9 and TRBJ2-7; perhaps TRBD2 as D (5 bases). Germline V lookup: CDR1 SEHNR, CDR2 FQNEAQ (reference sequence). The CDR3 spans 12 residues. The V and J ends lost 8 bases and 2 bases respectively, with 10 bases between them. The DNA of the CDR3 is TGTGCCAGCCAAAGCGGCCCCTACGAGCAGTACTTC. It translates to CASQSGPYEQYF.